The next 30 T cell receptor beta chains were all read from a single sample in a study of blood T cell repertoires in COVID-19. Sequencing was performed with immunoSEQ multiplex PCR; in TCRdb, only in-frame clones are kept and a portion is missing. The sample contains roughly 310,000 clones, 90% of which appear only once. Sequenced sample: peripheral blood. The receptors come from a woman under 40 with COVID-19, enrolled during active disease.

For this clone: Other DNA sequences in this specimen translate into the identical CDR3. The genes are TRBV7-8 and TRBJ1-3; 9 bases line up with TRBD1. Germline-derived CDR1 and CDR2 are SGHVS and FQNEAQ. The CDR3 has 14 amino acids. With V trimmed by 6 bases and J by 0 bases, 0 bases remained unmatched. CDR3 DNA: TGTGCCAGCAGGACAGGGGGCTCTGGAAACACCATATATTTT. It codes for CASRTGGSGNTIYF.

The chain employs TRBV28 and TRBJ1-2; D perhaps matches TRBD1 (6 bases). This CDR3 contains 14 residues. Germline-derived CDR1 and CDR2 are MDHEN and SYDVKM. V was clipped by 5 bases and J by 8 bases, with 18 bases between them. CDR3 sequence (DNA): TGTGCCAGCAGTCCCGAAACAGGGCTCCGGGGCTACACCTTC. It translates to CASSPETGLRGYTF.

The chain combines TRBV5-8 with TRBJ1-5; a weak D match, TRBD1 (5 bases). V was clipped by 0 bases and J by 3 bases, with 13 bases between them. This CDR3 has 16 amino acids. The germline CDR1 and CDR2 sequences are SGHTS and YDEGEE. The CDR3 DNA follows: TGTGCCAGCAGCTTGGGGGCAGGGAAAGTCAATCAGCCCCAGCATTTT. The encoded protein is CASSLGAGKVNQPQHF.

V and J are TRBV15 and TRBJ1-2; D ambiguous. The germline gives CDR1 LNHNV, CDR2 YYDKDF (reference sequence). The germline V and J ends were trimmed by 1 base and 8 bases, with 26 bases remaining between them. The CDR3 loop spans 18 amino acids. The CDR3 sequence is CATSRAPGPREGSGGYTF. The CDR3 bases are TGTGCCACCAGCAGAGCCCCCGGACCGCGGGAGGGTTCAGGAGGCTACACCTTC.

The chain employs TRBV6-1 and TRBJ1-2; 7 nucleotides match TRBD1. Per germline, CDR1 MNHNS and CDR2 SASEGT. CDR3 length: 13 residues. V trimming: 3 bases; J trimming: 8 bases; junction bases outside the gene matches: 6. As DNA, the CDR3 is TGTGCCAGCAGTGAGACAGGGATTAGAGGCTACACCTTC. This translates into CASSETGIRGYTF.

This chain uses TRBV5-1 with TRBJ1-3; D possibly corresponds to TRBD1 (5 bases). The CDR3 length is 14 residues. V was clipped by 4 bases and J by 1 base, with 9 bases between them. CDR1 is SGHRS and CDR2 is YFSETQ in the germline V gene. The CDR3 nucleotides are TGCGCCAGCAGCAAAGGGGCGTCTGGAAACACCATATATTTT. It yields the protein CASSKGASGNTIYF.

This chain joins TRBV3-1 (or the pseudogene TRBV3-2) and TRBJ1-4; TRBD1 might be the D (6 bases). V shed 5 bases and J shed 8 bases, with 15 bases lying between them. This CDR3 spans 14 amino acids. From germline, CDR1 is LGHDT and CDR2 YNNKEL (reference sequence). The CDR3 region is CASSTGPWNEKLFF. DNA of the CDR3: TGTGCCAGCAGCACAGGGCCTTGGAACGAAAAACTGTTTTTT.

J is TRBJ2-7 and V is TRBV10-1, with 10 bases lining up with TRBD2. V was clipped by 3 bases and J by 5 bases; unmatched bases: 7. CDR3 length equals 15 residues. In germline, CDR1 is WNHNN, CDR2 SYGVQD (reference sequence). The CDR3 bases are TGCGCCAGCAGTGAAGGGCTAGCGGGAGCGGACGAGCAGTACTTC. It codes for CASSEGLAGADEQYF.

The chain recombines TRBV10-1 with TRBJ1-1; D gene uncertain. The germline V and J ends were trimmed by 7 bases and 1 base, with 16 bases remaining between them. Germline V gives CDR1 WNHNN, CDR2 SYGVQD (reference sequence). This CDR3 has 15 amino acids. The CDR3 spells CASIPAAGRNTEAFF. CDR3 DNA sequence: TGCGCCAGCATACCGGCAGCAGGAAGGAACACTGAAGCTTTCTTT.

This clone was detected only once. V usage is TRBV15 and J usage is TRBJ1-1; 8 positions agree with TRBD1. This CDR3 comprises 14 residues. Germline V gene lookup returns CDR1 LNHNV and CDR2 YYDKDF (reference sequence). J gave up 7 bases and V 0 bases, and 4 bases lay outside the gene matches. In DNA, the CDR3 is TGTGCCACCAGCAGAGATAGACAGGGGTATGAAGCTTTCTTT. Translation gives CATSRDRQGYEAFF.

The chain combines TRBV9 with TRBJ1-1, with 10 positions matching TRBD1. This CDR3 comprises 15 residues. Germline assignment: CDR1 SGDLS and CDR2 YYNGEE. Germline trimming cut 4 bases from V and 3 bases from J; bases unmatched to any gene: 6. This CDR3 is CASSPGQGDHTEAFF. In DNA, the CDR3 is TGTGCCAGCAGCCCAGGACAGGGGGATCACACTGAAGCTTTCTTT.

The chain combines TRBV19 with TRBJ2-7; TRBD1 agrees at 9 bases. Unmatched junction bases numbered 7, after V lost 3 bases and J lost 4 bases. The CDR3 totals 15 residues. Germline assignment: CDR1 LNHDA and CDR2 SQIVND (reference sequence). CDR3 nucleotides: TGTGCCAGTAGTATGGAGGACAGGGGCAGATACGAGCAGTACTTC. Protein sequence: CASSMEDRGRYEQYF.

V gene TRBV28 combines with J gene TRBJ1-6; tentatively, D is TRBD1 (5 bases). Looked up from germline, CDR1 is MDHEN and CDR2 is SYDVKM. The CDR3 extends over 19 amino acids. V lost 2 bases and J 0 bases, leaving 17 bases between the germline ends. CDR3 protein: CASSLAGVVWSSYNSPLHF. In nucleotides, the CDR3 is TGTGCCAGCAGTTTAGCGGGGGTAGTTTGGAGCTCCTATAATTCACCCCTCCACTTT. The full variable domain, with the rest looked up from reference TRBV28 and TRBJ1-6, is DVKVTQSSRYLVKRTGEKVFLECVQDMDHENMFWYRQDPGLGLRLIYFSYDVKMKEKGDIPEGYSVSREKKERFSLILESASTNQTSMYLCASSLAGVVWSSYNSPLHFGNGTRLTVT.

The V and J genes are TRBV28 and TRBJ1-5; 9 nucleotides align to TRBD1. CDR3 length: 14 amino acids. Trimming removed 11 bases from V and 1 base from J; junction bases left unmatched: 6. The germline CDR1 and CDR2 sequences are MDHEN and SYDVKM. The CDR3 is CAARDRESNQPQHF. In DNA, the CDR3 is TGTGCCGCCCGGGACAGGGAAAGCAATCAGCCCCAGCATTTT.

The V gene is TRBV5-1, the J gene TRBJ1-6; D possibly corresponds to TRBD1 (6 bases). Trimming removed 4 bases from V and 5 bases from J, with 10 bases in between. This CDR3 has 14 residues. Germline lookup yields CDR1 SGHRS and CDR2 YFSETQ. This CDR3 reads CASSLDRNNSPLHF. CDR3 DNA: TGCGCCAGCAGCCTGGACAGAAATAATTCACCCCTCCACTTT.

This chain links TRBV2 with TRBJ2-7; 7 bases are shared with TRBD1. In germline, CDR1 is SNHLY, CDR2 FYNNEI. This CDR3 has 16 residues. The V and J ends lost 4 bases and 0 bases, in that order; junction bases with no gene match: 9. CDR3 amino acids: CASSGGGQTLSYEQYF. CDR3 DNA sequence: TGTGCCAGCAGTGGAGGGGGACAGACGCTCTCCTACGAGCAGTACTTC.

This chain joins TRBV11-2 and TRBJ2-1; no definite D call. Germline V gene data show CDR1 as SGHAT and CDR2 as FQNNGV. V was cut by 4 bases and J by 3 bases, with 16 bases left in between. This CDR3 has 16 amino acids. CDR3 loop: CASSYHRRQFYNEQFF. Here the CDR3 DNA reads TGTGCCAGCAGCTACCACCGGCGGCAATTCTACAATGAGCAGTTCTTC.

This rearrangement joins TRBV6-5 to TRBJ1-6; TRBD1 matches 9 bases. This CDR3 has 15 amino acids. The J segment lost 10 bases and the V segment lost 6 bases, leaving 10 bases of the junction unmatched. Germline V CDR1 and CDR2: MNHEY, SVGAGI. CDR3 sequence: CASRVIQGAGSPLHF. The CDR3 nucleotides read TGTGCCAGCAGAGTGATACAGGGGGCTGGGTCACCCCTCCACTTT.

This CDR3 is CSVEDLPGSNEQFF. As DNA, the CDR3 is TGCAGCGTTGAAGATCTTCCGGGTAGCAATGAGCAGTTCTTC. The chain carries TRBV29-1 and TRBJ2-1; D remains ambiguous. CDR1 SQVTM and CDR2 ANQGSEA come from the germline V gene. The CDR3 is made up of 14 amino acids. Trimming took 0 bases from V and 6 from J, leaving 12 bases between them.

V is TRBV3-1 (or the pseudogene TRBV3-2) and J is TRBJ1-1; D unresolved. Trimming took 3 bases from V and 9 from J, leaving 17 bases between them. The CDR3 has 14 amino acids. The germline gives CDR1 LGHDT, CDR2 YNNKEL (reference sequence). The CDR3 here is CASSQSRESKQAFF. The CDR3 bases are TGTGCCAGCAGCCAGTCACGGGAGAGCAAACAAGCTTTCTTT.

The chain combines TRBV27 with TRBJ1-2; no clear D. V gave up 2 bases and J gave up 6 bases, with 10 bases separating them. The germline V gene has CDR1 MNHEY and CDR2 SMNVEV (reference sequence). This CDR3 has 13 amino acids. The CDR3 loop is CASSLRGIDGYTF. In DNA, the CDR3 is TGTGCCAGCAGTTTACGGGGTATAGATGGCTACACCTTC.

The J gene is TRBJ2-5, the V gene TRBV11-2, with D perhaps TRBD1 (5 bases). The length of the CDR3 is 13 residues. Germline V gene sequence: CDR1 SGHAT, CDR2 FQNNGV. The germline V and J ends were trimmed by 6 bases and 5 bases, with 13 bases remaining between them. CDR3 bases: TGTGCCAGCAGGCAGCAGGGTGGGGAGACCCAGTACTTC. Translation: CASRQQGGETQYF.

The V and J genes are TRBV30 and TRBJ2-1, with 11 bases identical to TRBD2. This CDR3 spans 14 amino acids. V shed 2 bases and J 4 bases; nucleotides not matched to a gene: 1. Germline V gene lookup returns CDR1 GTSNPN and CDR2 SVGIG (reference sequence). The CDR3 DNA reads TGTGCCTGGAGTAGACTAGCGGGGTACAATGAGCAGTTCTTC. Translated: CAWSRLAGYNEQFF.

J is TRBJ2-3 and V is TRBV7-9, with D perhaps matching TRBD2 (7 bases). Germline CDR1 reads SEHNR; CDR2 reads FQNEAQ (reference sequence). V was cut by 5 bases and J by 8 bases, with 20 bases left in between. This CDR3 contains 15 residues. The CDR3 here is CASSPPDVGGGTQYF. CDR3 coding DNA: TGTGCCAGCAGCCCACCCGACGTAGGGGGGGGTACGCAGTATTTT.

V and J are TRBV5-1 and TRBJ2-1; 11 bases line up with TRBD2. Trimming at V came to 4 bases and at J to 8 bases, leaving 8 bases not matched to a gene. The germline V gene has CDR1 SGHRS and CDR2 YFSETQ. The CDR3 has 15 amino acids. The CDR3 nucleotides read TGCGCCAGCAGCCCTAGCCTAGCGGGAGGTTATGAGCAGTTCTTC. This gives the protein CASSPSLAGGYEQFF. The full variable domain, in which reference TRBV5-1 and TRBJ2-1 provide the parts outside the CDR3, is KAGVTQTPRYLIKTRGQQVTLSCSPISGHRSVSWYQQTPGQGLQFLFEYFSETQRNKGNFPGRFSGRQFSNSRSEMNVSTLELGDSALYLCASSPSLAGGYEQFFGPGTRLTVL.

The V call is TRBV18, the J call TRBJ2-1; D remains unclear. The length of the CDR3 is 13 residues. Trimming stripped 6 bases from V and 4 bases from J, with 10 bases between. The germline V gene has CDR1 KGHSH and CDR2 LQKENI. CDR3: CASSRDIYNEQFF. The CDR3 DNA is TGTGCCAGCTCGCGAGACATTTACAATGAGCAGTTCTTC.

V and J are TRBV30 and TRBJ2-7; no clear D gene. Germline V gene sequence: CDR1 GTSNPN, CDR2 SVGIG (reference sequence). There are 13 residues in the CDR3. The V and J ends lost 7 bases and 4 bases respectively, with 17 bases between them. The CDR3 nucleotides are TGTGCCTCCATGAGCGCCAGAAATTACGAGCAGTACTTC. This encodes CASMSARNYEQYF. Combining the CDR3 with reference TRBV30 and TRBJ2-7 gives the whole variable domain SQTIHQWPATLVQPVGSPLSLECTVEGTSNPNLYWYRQAAGRGLQLLFYSVGIGQISSEVPQNLSASRPQDRQFILSSKKLLLSDSGFYLCASMSARNYEQYFGPGTRLTVT.

This chain uses TRBV29-1 with TRBJ1-2; no reliable D call. V lost 4 bases and J 6 bases, leaving 18 bases between the germline ends. Germline V gene sequence: CDR1 SQVTM, CDR2 ANQGSEA. The CDR3 covers 14 residues. CDR3 protein: CSVVAAAGSDGYTF. DNA of the CDR3: TGCAGCGTTGTAGCGGCAGCTGGCTCGGATGGCTACACCTTC.

Worth noting for this clone: This CDR3 is also generated by other DNA sequences in the sample. The chain is built from TRBV7-8 and TRBJ1-5, with D hard to call. V lost 5 bases and J 4 bases, leaving 6 bases between the germline ends. The germline V gene has CDR1 SGHVS and CDR2 FQNEAQ. The CDR3 runs to 12 residues. The CDR3 DNA is TGTGCCAGCAGCCCGAGAAATCAGCCCCAGCATTTT. This gives the protein CASSPRNQPQHF.

The chain uses TRBV9 and TRBJ2-7; 9 nucleotides agree with TRBD1. CDR1 SGDLS and CDR2 YYNGEE come from the germline V gene. The ends lost 3 bases at V and 7 bases at J; junction bases unmatched: 8. The length of the CDR3 is 14 residues. Here the CDR3 reads CASSATGQGVEQYF. CDR3 DNA: TGTGCCAGCAGCGCTACGGGACAGGGTGTTGAGCAGTACTTC.